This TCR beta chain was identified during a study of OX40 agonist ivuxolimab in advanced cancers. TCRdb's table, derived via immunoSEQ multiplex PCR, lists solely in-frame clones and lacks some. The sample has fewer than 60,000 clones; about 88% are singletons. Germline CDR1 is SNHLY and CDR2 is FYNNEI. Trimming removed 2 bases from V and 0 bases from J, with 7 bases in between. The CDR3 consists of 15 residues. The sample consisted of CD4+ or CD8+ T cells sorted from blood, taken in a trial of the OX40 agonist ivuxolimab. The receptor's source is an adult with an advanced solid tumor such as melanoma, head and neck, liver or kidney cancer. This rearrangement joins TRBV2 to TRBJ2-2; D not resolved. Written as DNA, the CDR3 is TGTGCCAGCAGTGAATACAGCCCGAACACCGGGGAGCTGTTTTTT. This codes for CASSEYSPNTGELFF.